The TCR beta chain under discussion was sequenced for a study of regulatory T cells in long-lasting Graves disease. Study observations and caveats: Persistent Graves' patients possessed reduced TCR diversity relative to recently diagnosed ones. Favored gene segments in persistent disease were TRBV28, TRBJ1-2 and TRBJ2-5.

Sequencing libraries for TCR beta were prepared with iRepertoire HTBI primers and Arm-PCR of CDR3 regions. As processed by the authors: The samples yielded approximately 62 TRBV and roughly 15 TRBJ segments. In TCRdb, the multiplex PCR reads were re-called with MiXCR into one record per CDR3 protein. TCRdb's processing, not the authors', yielded these V and J calls. The repertoire holds 310,000 or so distinct CDR3 sequences, around 23% seen once, with about 56% in the top ten. As to this clonotype: Its antigen is not identified. Only one base separates this from a far larger clonotype, so it likely reflects a read error.

The time point: persistent/refractory GD, antithyroid drugs over 5 years with positive TRAb. RNA from PBMCs was the source of the TCR library. All patients originated from an endocrinology department located in Xi'an, China. Germline V gene sequence: CDR1 MDHEN, CDR2 SYDVKM. CDR3 length: 15 residues. This chain uses TRBV28 with TRBJ1-6; possibly TRBD1 for D (6 bases). The clonotype was recovered from a female donor with Graves disease. The sample was peripheral blood mononuclear cells (PBMCs), taken when the disease was refractory, from a patient treated with antithyroid drugs. CDR3: CASSPRGGAIAEALF. The CDR3 DNA reads as TGTGCCAGCAGTCCCCGGGGGGGCGCTATCGCTGAAGCTCTCTTT.